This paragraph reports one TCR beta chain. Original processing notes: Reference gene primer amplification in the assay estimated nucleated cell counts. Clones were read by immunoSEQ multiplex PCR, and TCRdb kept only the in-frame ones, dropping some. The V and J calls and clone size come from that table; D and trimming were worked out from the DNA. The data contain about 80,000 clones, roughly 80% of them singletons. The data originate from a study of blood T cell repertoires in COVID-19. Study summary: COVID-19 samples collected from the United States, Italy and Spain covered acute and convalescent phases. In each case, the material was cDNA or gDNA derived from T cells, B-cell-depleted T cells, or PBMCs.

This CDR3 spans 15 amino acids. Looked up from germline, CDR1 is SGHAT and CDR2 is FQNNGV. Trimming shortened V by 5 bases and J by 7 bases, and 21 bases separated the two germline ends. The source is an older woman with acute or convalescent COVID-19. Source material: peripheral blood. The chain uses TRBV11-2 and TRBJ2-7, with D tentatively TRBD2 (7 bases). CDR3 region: CASSPIQGPGGEQYF. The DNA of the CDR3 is TGTGCCAGCAGCCCGATACAGGGTCCCGGGGGGGAGCAGTACTTC. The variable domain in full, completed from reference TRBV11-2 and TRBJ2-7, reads EAGVAQSPRYKIIEKRQSVAFWCNPISGHATLYWYQQILGQGPKLLIQFQNNGVVDDSQLPKDRFSAERLKGVDSTLKIQPAKLEDSAVYLCASSPIQGPGGEQYFGPGTRLTVT.